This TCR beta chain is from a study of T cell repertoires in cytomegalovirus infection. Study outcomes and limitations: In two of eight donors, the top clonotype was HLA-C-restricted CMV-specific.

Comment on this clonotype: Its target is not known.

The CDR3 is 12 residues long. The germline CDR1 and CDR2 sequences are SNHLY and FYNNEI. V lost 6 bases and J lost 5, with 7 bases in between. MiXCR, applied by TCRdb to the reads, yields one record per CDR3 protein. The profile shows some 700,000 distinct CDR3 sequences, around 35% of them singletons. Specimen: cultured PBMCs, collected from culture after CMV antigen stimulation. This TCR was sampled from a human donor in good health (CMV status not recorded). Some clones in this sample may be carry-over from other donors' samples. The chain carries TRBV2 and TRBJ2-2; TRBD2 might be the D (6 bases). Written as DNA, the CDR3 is TGTGCCAGCAGGGAGGGGACCGGGGAGCTGTTTTTT. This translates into CASREGTGELFF.